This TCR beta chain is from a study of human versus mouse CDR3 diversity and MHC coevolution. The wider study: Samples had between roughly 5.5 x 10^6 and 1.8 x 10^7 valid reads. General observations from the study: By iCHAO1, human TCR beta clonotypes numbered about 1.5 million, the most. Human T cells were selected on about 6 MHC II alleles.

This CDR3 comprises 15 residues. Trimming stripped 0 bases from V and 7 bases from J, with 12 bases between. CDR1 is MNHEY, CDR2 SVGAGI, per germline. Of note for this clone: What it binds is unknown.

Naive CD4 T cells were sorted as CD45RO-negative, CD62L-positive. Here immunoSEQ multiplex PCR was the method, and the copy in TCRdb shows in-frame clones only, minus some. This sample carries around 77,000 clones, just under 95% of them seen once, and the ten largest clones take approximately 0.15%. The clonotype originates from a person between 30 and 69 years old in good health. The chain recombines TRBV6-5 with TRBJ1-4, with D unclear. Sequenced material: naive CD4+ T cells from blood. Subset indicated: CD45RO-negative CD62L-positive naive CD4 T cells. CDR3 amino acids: CASSYSHHPGEKLFF. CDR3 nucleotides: TGTGCCAGCAGTTACTCCCACCATCCCGGTGAAAAACTGTTTTTT.